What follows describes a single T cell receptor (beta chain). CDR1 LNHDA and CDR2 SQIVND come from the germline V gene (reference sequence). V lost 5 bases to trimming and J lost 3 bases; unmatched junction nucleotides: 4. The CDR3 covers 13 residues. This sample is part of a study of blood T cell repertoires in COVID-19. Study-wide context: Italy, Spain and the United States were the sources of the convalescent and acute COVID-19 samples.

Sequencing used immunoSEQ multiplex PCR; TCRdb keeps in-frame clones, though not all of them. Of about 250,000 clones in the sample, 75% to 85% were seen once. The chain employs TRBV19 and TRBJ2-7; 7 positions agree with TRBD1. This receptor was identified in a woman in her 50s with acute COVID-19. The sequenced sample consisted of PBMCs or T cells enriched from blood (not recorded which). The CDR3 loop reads CASSSGQNYEQYF. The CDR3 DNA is TGTGCCAGTAGTTCGGGACAGAACTACGAGCAGTACTTC.